Listed below are T cell receptor beta chains from one sample, sequenced in a study of T cell repertoires in cytomegalovirus infection. TCRdb reanalysed the reads using MiXCR and keeps one entry per CDR3 protein. Found here are fewer than 70,000 distinct CDR3 sequences, roughly 28% of them singletons; the top ten hold roughly 60%. No antigen has been assigned to these receptors. Specimen: CD8+ T cells from cultured PBMCs, collected from culture after CMV antigen stimulation. All receptors derive from a human donor in good health (CMV status not recorded). Some clones in this sample may be carry-over from other donors' samples. Both conserved end residues are part of each CDR3. D genes are given only for firm matches. Clone size, where shown, is once, few, many, or a class for clones that have expanded.

CDR3aa | CDR3nt | abundance | j_gene | v_gene | d_gene
CASSLARGADEAFF | TGTGCCAGCAGCTTAGCGAGGGGGGCGGATGAAGCTTTCTTT | many | TRBJ1-1 | TRBV7-2 | .
CASSQENDYSYEQYF | TGCGCCAGCAGCCAAGAGAATGACTACTCCTACGAGCAGTACTTC | . | TRBJ2-7 | TRBV4-3 | .
CASSYAGGRRAFF | TGTGCCAGCAGTTACGCCGGGGGTAGACGCGCTTTCTTT | few | TRBJ1-1 | TRBV6-6 | .
CASSRTGGGYEQYF | TGTGCCAGCAGCCGCACAGGTGGGGGCTACGAGCAGTACTTC | . | TRBJ2-7 | TRBV6-2/TRBV6-3 | .
CSVEDGGGKMDTDTQYF | TGCAGCGTTGAAGATGGCGGAGGGAAGATGGACACAGATACGCAGTATTTT | few | TRBJ2-3 | TRBV29-1 | .
CASSPRSGGEEENIQYF | TGTGCCAGCAGCCCTCGTAGCGGGGGGGAGGAAGAAAACATTCAGTACTTC | many | TRBJ2-4 | TRBV4-2 | TRBD2
CASSLDVTGTGGSYEQYF | TGTGCCAGCAGCTTGGATGTAACCGGGACAGGGGGTTCCTACGAGCAGTACTTC | many | TRBJ2-7 | TRBV5-6 | TRBD1
CASSQDIWGGELFF | TGTGCCAGCAGTCAAGATATTTGGGGCGGGGAGCTGTTTTTT | . | TRBJ2-2 | TRBV2 | .
CASSVGGRRASEQYF | TGTGCCAGCAGCGTAGGAGGACGCCGGGCCTCCGAGCAGTACTTC | . | TRBJ2-7 | TRBV9 | .
CASSQEPTGGIDEQYF | TGCGCCAGCAGCCAAGAACCGACAGGGGGCATCGACGAGCAGTACTTC | . | TRBJ2-7 | TRBV4-3 | TRBD1
CASSSDRGSYNEQFF | TGTGCCAGCAGCTCAGACAGGGGGTCCTACAATGAGCAGTTCTTC | many | TRBJ2-1 | TRBV11-3 | TRBD1
CASSPPGQGCNEQFF | TGTGCCAGCAGTCCTCCGGGACAGGGGTGTAATGAGCAGTTCTTC | . | TRBJ2-1 | TRBV12-3/TRBV12-4 | TRBD1
CASSVAAGGSYEQYF | TGTGCCAGCAGCGTAGCGGCGGGGGGCTCCTACGAGCAGTACTTC | many | TRBJ2-7 | TRBV9 | TRBD2
CASSLFQGAYEQYF | TGTGCCAGCAGCTTATTTCAGGGGGCCTACGAGCAGTACTTC | many | TRBJ2-7 | TRBV7-2 | TRBD1
CASSLSPYEQYF | TGTGCCAGCAGCTTATCCCCCTACGAGCAGTACTTC | many | TRBJ2-7 | TRBV7-2 | .
CASSFTSGQETDTQYF | TGTGCCAGCAGCTTTACTAGCGGGCAAGAGACAGATACGCAGTATTTT | . | TRBJ2-3 | TRBV13 | TRBD2
CATLPHLNTEAFF | TGTGCCACCCTCCCGCACCTGAACACTGAAGCTTTCTTT | many | TRBJ1-1 | TRBV28 | .
CASSYQGYRTEAFF | TGTGCCAGCAGTTACCAGGGATATCGCACTGAAGCTTTCTTT | . | TRBJ1-1 | TRBV6-2/TRBV6-3 | .
CASSPGGSNQPQHF | TGTGCCAGCAGCCCCGGGGGTAGCAATCAGCCCCAGCATTTT | . | TRBJ1-5 | TRBV14 | .